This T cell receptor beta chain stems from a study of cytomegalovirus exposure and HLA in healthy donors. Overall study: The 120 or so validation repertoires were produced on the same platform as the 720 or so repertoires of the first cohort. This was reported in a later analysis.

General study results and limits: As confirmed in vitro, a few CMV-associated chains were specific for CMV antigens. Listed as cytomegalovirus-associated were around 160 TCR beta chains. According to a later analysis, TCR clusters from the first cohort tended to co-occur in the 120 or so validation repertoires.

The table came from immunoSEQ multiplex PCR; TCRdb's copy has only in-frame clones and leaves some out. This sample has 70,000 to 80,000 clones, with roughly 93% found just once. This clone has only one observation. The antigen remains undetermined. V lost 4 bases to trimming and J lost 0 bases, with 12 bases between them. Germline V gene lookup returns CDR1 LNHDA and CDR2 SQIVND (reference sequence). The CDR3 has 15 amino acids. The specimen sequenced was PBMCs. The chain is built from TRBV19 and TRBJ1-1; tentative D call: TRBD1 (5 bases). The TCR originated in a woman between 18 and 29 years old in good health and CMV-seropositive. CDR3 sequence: CASSRKGLLNTEAFF. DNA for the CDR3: TGTGCCAGTAGTAGGAAGGGACTACTGAACACTGAAGCTTTCTTT.